This section outlines one T cell receptor beta chain sequence together with its context. Its antigen is not identified. This specimen belongs to a study of shared clonotypes between healthy human individuals. Study-level points and caveats: A reduction in generation probabilities was seen for non-shared clonotypes relative to those shared by all four donors.

Each donor was a Caucasian adult residing in Nashville, Tennessee. In the CD4+ fraction, cells were divided into CD45RA+ naive and CD45RA-negative memory subsets. V shed 6 bases and J 2 bases; nucleotides not matched to a gene: 9. The germline V gene has CDR1 MDHEN and CDR2 SYDVKM. The CDR3 spans 15 residues. Authors' processing steps: Quality scores were absent from the junction-only immunoSEQ sequences, so filtering differed. TCRdb's copy holds only in-frame clones and misses some; the assay was immunoSEQ multiplex PCR. V, J and clone size reflect that table, while D and trimming were determined from the DNA. The sample lists about 960,000 clones, about 80% occurring once.

This TCR was sampled from a man younger than 30 in good health. The material sequenced was memory CD4+ T cells sorted from blood. Documented subset: CD45RA-negative fraction. The chain couples TRBV28 to TRBJ2-7, with 8 bases that match TRBD1. The CDR3 DNA is TGTGCCAGCAGAGAGCAGGGGGCAAGGACCTACGAGCAGTACTTC. It translates to CASREQGARTYEQYF.